Sequencing of this TCR beta chain was carried out in a study of blood T cell repertoires in COVID-19. The CDR3 loop spans 14 amino acids. Per the germline V gene, CDR1 is SNHLY and CDR2 is FYNNEI. Losses at the gene ends were 6 bases for V and 2 bases for J; bases not matched to a gene: 4. Authors' processing steps: It was from reference gene primer amplification that nucleated cell counts were estimated. Produced via immunoSEQ multiplex PCR; TCRdb's table is partial and in-frame only. V and J calls and clone size follow that table, whereas D and trimming were derived from the DNA. The table includes about 59,000 clones, roughly 90% detected once.

This TCR came from a man older than 75 with acute or convalescent COVID-19. Sequencing was carried out using peripheral blood. The chain employs TRBV2 and TRBJ1-5; the match to TRBD1 covers 7 bases. CDR3 DNA sequence: TGTGCCAGCAGACCGGGACAGCGCAATCAGCCCCAGCATTTT. Amino acid sequence: CASRPGQRNQPQHF.